These 5 T cell receptor beta chains were all obtained from the same sample, sequenced in a study of cytomegalovirus exposure and HLA in healthy donors. Measured with immunoSEQ multiplex PCR; TCRdb has only the in-frame clones, and not every one. Of roughly 200,000 clones in the sample, approximately 89% were seen once. The source material was PBMCs. These receptors all come from a man aged 25 to 45 in good health and CMV-seropositive.

This chain uses TRBV2 with TRBJ2-5; the match to TRBD2 covers 8 bases. The length of the CDR3 is 15 residues. Per germline, CDR1 SNHLY and CDR2 FYNNEI. V was pared by 6 bases and J by 5 bases, with 11 bases of the junction left unmatched. CDR3 in amino acids: CASRAKREIVETQYF. The CDR3 DNA sequence: TGTGCCAGCAGGGCCAAGCGGGAGATTGTGGAGACCCAGTACTTC.

This chain links TRBV5-1 with TRBJ2-1, with D hard to call. Germline CDR1 SGHRS, CDR2 YFSETQ. This CDR3 is built from 14 residues. V shed 0 bases and J shed 9 bases, with 13 bases lying between them. CDR3 bases: TGCGCCAGCAGCTTGGACCCTAGTTCTGGTGAGCAGTTCTTC. The encoded protein is CASSLDPSSGEQFF.

The chain recombines TRBV5-1 with TRBJ2-3; TRBD2 matches at 7 bases. The CDR3 contains 12 residues. V lost 8 bases and J lost 5; bases outside the gene matches: 5. Germline-derived CDR1 and CDR2 are SGHRS and YFSETQ. The CDR3 DNA sequence: TGCGCCAGTGGCGGGGAGGGAGATACGCAGTATTTT. This translates into CASGGEGDTQYF.

This rearrangement joins TRBV13 to TRBJ2-5; D may match TRBD1 or TRBD2 (5 bases each). V shed 4 bases and J shed 5 bases, with 20 bases lying between them. Germline lookup yields CDR1 PRHDT and CDR2 FYEKMQ (reference sequence). The CDR3 contains 16 residues. DNA for the CDR3: TGTGCCAGCAGCTGGTTCGGGGCCCCCGGTCAGGAGACCCAGTACTTC. Protein sequence: CASSWFGAPGQETQYF.

V gene TRBV7-2 combines with J gene TRBJ2-7; 8 bases map to TRBD2. The germline V gene has CDR1 SGHTA and CDR2 FQGNSA. The CDR3 has 15 residues. V shed 4 bases, J shed 3 bases, and the junction held 8 bases outside the gene matches. The CDR3 DNA is TGTGCCAGCAGCTACGACGGGACTAGTAACTACGAGCAGTACTTC. This encodes CASSYDGTSNYEQYF.